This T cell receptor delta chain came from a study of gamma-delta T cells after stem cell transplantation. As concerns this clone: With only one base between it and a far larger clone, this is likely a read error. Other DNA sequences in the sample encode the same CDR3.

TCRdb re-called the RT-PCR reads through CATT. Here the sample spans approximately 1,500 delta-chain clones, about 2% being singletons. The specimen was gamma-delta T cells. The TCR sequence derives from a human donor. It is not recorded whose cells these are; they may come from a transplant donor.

The CDR3: CACDTLTMREGDTSDKLIF. CDR3 bases: TGTGCCTGCGACACCCTTACTATGCGTGAGGGGGATACTTCCGATAAACTCATCTTT. The chain carries TRDV2 and TRDJ1; TRDD3 matches at 9 bases. This CDR3 comprises 19 residues. Germline CDR1 GEAIGNYY, CDR2 EKD.